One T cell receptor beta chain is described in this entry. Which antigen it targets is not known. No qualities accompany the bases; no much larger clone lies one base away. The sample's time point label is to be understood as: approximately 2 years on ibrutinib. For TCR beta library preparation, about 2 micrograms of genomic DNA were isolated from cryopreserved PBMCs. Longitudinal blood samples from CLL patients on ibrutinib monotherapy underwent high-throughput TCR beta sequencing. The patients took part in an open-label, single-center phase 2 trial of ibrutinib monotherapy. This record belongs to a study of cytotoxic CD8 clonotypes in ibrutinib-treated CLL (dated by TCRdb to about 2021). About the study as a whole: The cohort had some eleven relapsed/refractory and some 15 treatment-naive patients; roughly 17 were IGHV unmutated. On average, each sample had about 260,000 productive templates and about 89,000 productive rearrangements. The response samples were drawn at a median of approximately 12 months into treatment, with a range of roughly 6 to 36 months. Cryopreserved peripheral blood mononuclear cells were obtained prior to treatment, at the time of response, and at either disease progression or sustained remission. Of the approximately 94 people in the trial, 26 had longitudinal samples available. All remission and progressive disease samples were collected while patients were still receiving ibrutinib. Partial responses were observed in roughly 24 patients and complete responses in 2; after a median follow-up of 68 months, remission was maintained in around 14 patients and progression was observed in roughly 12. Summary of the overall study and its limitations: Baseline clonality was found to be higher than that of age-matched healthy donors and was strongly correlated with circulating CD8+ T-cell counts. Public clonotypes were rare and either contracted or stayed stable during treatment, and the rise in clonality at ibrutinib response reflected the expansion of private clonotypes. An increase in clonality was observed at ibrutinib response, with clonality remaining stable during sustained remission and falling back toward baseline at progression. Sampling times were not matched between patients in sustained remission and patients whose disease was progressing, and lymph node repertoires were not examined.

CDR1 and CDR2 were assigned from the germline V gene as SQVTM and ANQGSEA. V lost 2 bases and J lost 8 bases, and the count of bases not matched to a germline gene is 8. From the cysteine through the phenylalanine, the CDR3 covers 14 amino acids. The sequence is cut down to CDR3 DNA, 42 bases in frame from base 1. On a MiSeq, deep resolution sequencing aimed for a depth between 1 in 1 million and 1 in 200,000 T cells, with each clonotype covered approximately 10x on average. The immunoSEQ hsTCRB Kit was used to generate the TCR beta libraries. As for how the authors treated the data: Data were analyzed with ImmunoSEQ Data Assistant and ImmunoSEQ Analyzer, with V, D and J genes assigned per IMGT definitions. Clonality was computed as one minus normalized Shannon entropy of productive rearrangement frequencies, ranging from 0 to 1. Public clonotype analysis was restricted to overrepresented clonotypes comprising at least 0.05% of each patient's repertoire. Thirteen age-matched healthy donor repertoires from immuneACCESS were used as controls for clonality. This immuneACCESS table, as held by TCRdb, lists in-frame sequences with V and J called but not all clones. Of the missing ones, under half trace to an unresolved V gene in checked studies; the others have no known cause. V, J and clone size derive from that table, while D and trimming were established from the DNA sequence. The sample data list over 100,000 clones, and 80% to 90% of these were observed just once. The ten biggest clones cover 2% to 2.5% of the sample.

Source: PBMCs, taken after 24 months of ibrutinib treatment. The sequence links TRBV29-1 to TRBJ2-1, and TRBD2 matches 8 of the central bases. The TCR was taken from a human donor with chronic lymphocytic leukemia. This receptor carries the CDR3 CSVETVAGGDEQFF. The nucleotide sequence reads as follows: TGCAGCGTTGAAACGGTGGCGGGGGGTGATGAGCAGTTCTTC.